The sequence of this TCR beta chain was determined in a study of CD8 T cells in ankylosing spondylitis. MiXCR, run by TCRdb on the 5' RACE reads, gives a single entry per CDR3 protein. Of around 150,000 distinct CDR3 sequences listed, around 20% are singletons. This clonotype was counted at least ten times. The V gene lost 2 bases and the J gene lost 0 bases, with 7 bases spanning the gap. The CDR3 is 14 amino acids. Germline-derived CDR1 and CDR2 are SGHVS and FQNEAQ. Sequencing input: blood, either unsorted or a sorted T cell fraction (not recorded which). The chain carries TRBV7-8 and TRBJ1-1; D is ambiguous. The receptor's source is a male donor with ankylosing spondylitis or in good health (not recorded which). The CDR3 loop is CASSLQILNTEAFF. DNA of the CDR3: TGTGCCAGCAGCTTACAGATCCTGAACACTGAAGCTTTCTTT.